These 4 T cell receptor beta chains originate from one sample sequenced in a study of control samples from healthy donors and cancer patients. Assay used: immunoSEQ multiplex PCR; TCRdb lists only in-frame clones, some missing. The table records 150,000 to 200,000 clones, just over 85% of them present only once. The sample was blood. Receptors were obtained from a man in his late teens or twenties in good health.

The chain is built from TRBV28 and TRBJ1-1, with D tentatively TRBD1 (5 bases). The V end lost 6 bases, the J end lost 9 bases, and 11 bases lay between the germline ends. The CDR3 runs 11 residues. Looked up from germline, CDR1 is MDHEN and CDR2 is SYDVKM. CDR3 coding DNA: TGTGCCAGCAGCCCGGGACCGCAAGCTTTCTTT. Translating gives CASSPGPQAFF.

This clone was detected only a few times. The chain couples TRBV18 to TRBJ1-1; possibly TRBD1 for D (6 bases). The germline V and J ends were trimmed by 4 bases and 0 bases, with 15 bases remaining between them. CDR3 length: 16 amino acids. Germline loops: CDR1 KGHSH, CDR2 LQKENI. In DNA, the CDR3 is TGTGCCAGCTCACTGACAGGCACCGAAATGAACACTGAAGCTTTCTTT. It codes for CASSLTGTEMNTEAFF.

The chain is built from TRBV5-1 and TRBJ2-5, with 11 positions matching TRBD1. The CDR3 runs 17 residues. J lost 6 bases, V lost 4 bases, and 14 bases had no gene match. Germline assignment: CDR1 SGHRS and CDR2 YFSETQ. CDR3 protein: CASSTIRGQGARKTQYF. The CDR3 DNA follows: TGCGCCAGCAGCACCATACGTGGACAGGGGGCGCGAAAGACCCAGTACTTC. Based on the CDR3 plus reference TRBV5-1 and TRBJ2-5, the full variable domain is KAGVTQTPRYLIKTRGQQVTLSCSPISGHRSVSWYQQTPGQGLQFLFEYFSETQRNKGNFPGRFSGRQFSNSRSEMNVSTLELGDSALYLCASSTIRGQGARKTQYFGPGTRLLVL.

The V gene is TRBV18, the J gene TRBJ2-3, with TRBD2 matching over 8 bases. CDR1 and CDR2 from the germline V gene are KGHSH and LQKENI. The ends lost 6 bases at V and 2 bases at J; junction bases unmatched: 7. This CDR3 is built from 15 residues. The DNA for the CDR3 is TGTGCCAGCTCCGGGAGGGGCCTCAACACAGATACGCAGTATTTT. Translating gives CASSGRGLNTDTQYF.